Reported below is one TCR beta chain. These data belong to a study of blood T cells in healthy people across ages. CDR3 length equals 16 residues. Trimming took off 2 bases at V and 6 bases at J, with 17 bases between the two ends. CDR1 is MDHEN, CDR2 SYDVKM, per germline. It was with a sample-barcoded 5' primer and a J-beta primer mix that a second PCR of about 6 to 12 cycles was run. TCRdb itself ran the 5' RACE reads through MiXCR, one entry per CDR3 protein. The repertoire holds 1,500,000 or so distinct CDR3 sequences, with about 42% as singletons. Sequencing input: blood. The rearrangement joins TRBV28 to TRBJ1-5, with D maybe TRBD1 (5 bases). This clonotype was obtained from a woman between 18 and 30 years old in good health. In DNA, the CDR3 is TGTGCCAGCAGTTTAGCGGGCGGGGCCAGGGCTCAGCCCCAGCATTTT. Its protein product is CASSLAGGARAQPQHF.